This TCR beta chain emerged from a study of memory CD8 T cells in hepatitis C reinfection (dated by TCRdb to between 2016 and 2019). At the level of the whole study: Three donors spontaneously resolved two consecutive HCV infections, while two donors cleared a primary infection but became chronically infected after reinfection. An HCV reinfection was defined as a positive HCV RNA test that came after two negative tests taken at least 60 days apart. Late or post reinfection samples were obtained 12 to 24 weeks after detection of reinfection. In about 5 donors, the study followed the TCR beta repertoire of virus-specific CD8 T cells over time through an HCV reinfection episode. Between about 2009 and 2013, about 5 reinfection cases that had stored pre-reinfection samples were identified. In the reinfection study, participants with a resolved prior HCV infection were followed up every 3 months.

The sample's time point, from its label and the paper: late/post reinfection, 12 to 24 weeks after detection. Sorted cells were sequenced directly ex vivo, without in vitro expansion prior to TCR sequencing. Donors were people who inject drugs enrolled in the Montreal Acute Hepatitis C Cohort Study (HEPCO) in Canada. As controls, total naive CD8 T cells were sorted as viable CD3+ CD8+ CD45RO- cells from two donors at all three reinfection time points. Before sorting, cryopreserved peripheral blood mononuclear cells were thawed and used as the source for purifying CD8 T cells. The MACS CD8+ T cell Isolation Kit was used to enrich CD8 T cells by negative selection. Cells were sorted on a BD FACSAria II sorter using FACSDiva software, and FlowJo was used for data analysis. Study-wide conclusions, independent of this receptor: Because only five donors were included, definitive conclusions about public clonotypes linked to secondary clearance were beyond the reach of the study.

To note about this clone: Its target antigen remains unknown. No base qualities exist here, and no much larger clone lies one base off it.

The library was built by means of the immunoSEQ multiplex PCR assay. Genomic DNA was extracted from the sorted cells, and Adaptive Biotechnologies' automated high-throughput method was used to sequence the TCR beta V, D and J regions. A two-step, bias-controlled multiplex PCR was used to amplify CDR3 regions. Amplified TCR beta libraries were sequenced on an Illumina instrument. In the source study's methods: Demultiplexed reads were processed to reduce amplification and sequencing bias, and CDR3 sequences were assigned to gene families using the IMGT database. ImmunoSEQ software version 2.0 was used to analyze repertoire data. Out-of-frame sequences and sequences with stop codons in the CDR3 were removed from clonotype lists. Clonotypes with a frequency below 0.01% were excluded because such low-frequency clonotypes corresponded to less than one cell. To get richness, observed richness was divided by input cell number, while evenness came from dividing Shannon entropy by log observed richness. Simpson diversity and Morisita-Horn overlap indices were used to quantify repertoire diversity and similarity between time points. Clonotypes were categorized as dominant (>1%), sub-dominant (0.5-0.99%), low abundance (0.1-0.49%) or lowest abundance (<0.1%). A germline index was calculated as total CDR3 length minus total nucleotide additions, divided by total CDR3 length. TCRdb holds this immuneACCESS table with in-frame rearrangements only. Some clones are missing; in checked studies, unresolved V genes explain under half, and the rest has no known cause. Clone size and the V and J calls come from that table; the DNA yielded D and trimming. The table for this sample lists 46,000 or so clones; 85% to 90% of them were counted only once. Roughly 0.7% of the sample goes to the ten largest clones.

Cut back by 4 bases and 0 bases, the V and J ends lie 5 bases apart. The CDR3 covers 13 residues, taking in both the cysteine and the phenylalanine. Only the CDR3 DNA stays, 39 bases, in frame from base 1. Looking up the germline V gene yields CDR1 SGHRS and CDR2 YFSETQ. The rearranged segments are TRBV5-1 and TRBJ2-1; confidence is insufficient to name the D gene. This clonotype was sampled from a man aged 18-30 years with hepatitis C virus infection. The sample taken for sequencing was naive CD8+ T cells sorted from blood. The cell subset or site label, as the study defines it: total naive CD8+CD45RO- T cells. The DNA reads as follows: TGCGCCAGCAGCCTGAGCTCCTACAATGAGCAGTTCTTC. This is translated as CASSLSSYNEQFF.